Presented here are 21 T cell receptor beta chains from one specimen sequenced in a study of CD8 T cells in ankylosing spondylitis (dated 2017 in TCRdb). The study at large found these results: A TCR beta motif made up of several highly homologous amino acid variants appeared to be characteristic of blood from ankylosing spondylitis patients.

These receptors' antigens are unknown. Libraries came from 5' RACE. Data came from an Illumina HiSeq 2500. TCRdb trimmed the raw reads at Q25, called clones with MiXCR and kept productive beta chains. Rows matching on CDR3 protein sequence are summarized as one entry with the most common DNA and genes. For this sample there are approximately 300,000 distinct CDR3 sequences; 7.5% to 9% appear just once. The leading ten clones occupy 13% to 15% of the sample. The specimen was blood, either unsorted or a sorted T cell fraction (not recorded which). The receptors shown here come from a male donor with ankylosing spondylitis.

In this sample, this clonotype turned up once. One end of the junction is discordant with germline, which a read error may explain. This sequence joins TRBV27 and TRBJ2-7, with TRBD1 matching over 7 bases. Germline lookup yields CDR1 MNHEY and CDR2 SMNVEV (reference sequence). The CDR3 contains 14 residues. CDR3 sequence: CASSFRDRPYQQYF. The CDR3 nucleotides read TGTGCCAGCAGTTTTAGGGACAGACCCTACCAGCAGTACTTC.

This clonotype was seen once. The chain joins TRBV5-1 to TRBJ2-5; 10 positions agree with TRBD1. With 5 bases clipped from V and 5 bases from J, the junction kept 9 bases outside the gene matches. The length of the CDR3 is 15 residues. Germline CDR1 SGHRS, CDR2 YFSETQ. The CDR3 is CASRPADRGEETQYF. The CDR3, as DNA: TGCGCCAGCAGGCCGGCGGACAGGGGGGAGGAGACCCAGTACTTC.

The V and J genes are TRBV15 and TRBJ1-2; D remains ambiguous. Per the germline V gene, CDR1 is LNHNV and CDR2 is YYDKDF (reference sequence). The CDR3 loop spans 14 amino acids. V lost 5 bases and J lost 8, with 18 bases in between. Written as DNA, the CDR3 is TGTGCCACCAGCGCCGTGACCCCAGGAGGAGGCTACACCTTC. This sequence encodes CATSAVTPGGGYTF.

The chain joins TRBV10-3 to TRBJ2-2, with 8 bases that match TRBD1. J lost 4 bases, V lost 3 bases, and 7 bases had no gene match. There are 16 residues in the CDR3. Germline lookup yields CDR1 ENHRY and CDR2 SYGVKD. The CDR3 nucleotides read TGTGCCATCAGTGAAAAGAGGACAGGGCTCACCGGGGAGCTGTTTTTT. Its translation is CAISEKRTGLTGELFF.

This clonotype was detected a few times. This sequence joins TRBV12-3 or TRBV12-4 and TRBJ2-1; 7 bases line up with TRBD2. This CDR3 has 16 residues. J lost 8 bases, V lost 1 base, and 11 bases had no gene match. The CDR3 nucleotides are TGTGCCAGCAGTTTAGAAGTGGCGGGCCGGGGGGATGAGCAGTTCTTC. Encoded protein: CASSLEVAGRGDEQFF.

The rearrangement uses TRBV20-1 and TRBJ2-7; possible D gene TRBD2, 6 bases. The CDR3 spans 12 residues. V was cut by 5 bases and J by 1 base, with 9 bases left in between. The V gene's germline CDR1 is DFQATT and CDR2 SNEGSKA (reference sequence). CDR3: CSASGTSYEQYF. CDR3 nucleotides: TGCAGTGCTTCCGGGACTTCCTACGAGCAGTACTTC.

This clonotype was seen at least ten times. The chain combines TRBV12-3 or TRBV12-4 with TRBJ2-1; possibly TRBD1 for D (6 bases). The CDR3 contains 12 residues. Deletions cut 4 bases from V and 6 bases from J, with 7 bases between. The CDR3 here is CASSYRANEQFF. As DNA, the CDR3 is TGTGCCAGCAGTTACAGGGCCAATGAGCAGTTCTTC.

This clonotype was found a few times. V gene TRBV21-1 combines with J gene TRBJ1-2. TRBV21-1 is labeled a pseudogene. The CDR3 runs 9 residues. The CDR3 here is CANGHGYTF. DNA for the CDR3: TGTGCCAACGGACATGGCTACACCTTC.

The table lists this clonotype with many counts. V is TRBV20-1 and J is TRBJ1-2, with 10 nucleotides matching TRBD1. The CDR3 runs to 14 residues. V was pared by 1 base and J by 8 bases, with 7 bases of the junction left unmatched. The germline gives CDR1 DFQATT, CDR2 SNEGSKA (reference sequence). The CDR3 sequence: CSARGGGQGKGYTF. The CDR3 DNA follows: TGCAGTGCTAGAGGAGGGGGACAGGGGAAAGGCTACACCTTC.

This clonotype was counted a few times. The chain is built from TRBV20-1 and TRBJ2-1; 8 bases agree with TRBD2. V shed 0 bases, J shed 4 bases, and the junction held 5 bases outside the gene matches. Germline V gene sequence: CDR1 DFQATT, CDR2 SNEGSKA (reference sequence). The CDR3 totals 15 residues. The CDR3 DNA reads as TGCAGTGCTAGAGATGGCGGGAGGCCTTACAATGAGCAGTTCTTC. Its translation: CSARDGGRPYNEQFF.

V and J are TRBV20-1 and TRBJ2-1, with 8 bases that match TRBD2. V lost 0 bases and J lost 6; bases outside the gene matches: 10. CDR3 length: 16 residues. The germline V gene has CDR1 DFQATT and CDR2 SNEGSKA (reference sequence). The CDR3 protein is CSARDRRRLALNEQFF. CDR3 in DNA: TGCAGTGCTAGAGATCGTCGTAGACTAGCGCTCAATGAGCAGTTCTTC.

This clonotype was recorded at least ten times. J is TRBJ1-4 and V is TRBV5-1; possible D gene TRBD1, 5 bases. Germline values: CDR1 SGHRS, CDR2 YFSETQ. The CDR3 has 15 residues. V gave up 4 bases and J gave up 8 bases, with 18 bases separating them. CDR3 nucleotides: TGCGCCAGCAGCGCATCAGGGTCAAGTAGAGAAAAACTGTTTTTT. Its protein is CASSASGSSREKLFF.

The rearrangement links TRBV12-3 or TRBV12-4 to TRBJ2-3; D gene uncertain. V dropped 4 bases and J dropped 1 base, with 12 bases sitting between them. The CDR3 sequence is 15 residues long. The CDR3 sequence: CASSSGPRGTDTQYF. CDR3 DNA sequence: TGTGCCAGCAGTTCCGGGCCACGGGGCACAGATACGCAGTATTTT.

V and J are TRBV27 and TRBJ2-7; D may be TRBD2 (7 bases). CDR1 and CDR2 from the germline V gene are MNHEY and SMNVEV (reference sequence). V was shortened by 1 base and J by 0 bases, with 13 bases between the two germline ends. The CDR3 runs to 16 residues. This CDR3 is CASSLFSAGHSYEQYF. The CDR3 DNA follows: TGTGCCAGCAGTTTATTCTCAGCGGGACACTCCTACGAGCAGTACTTC.

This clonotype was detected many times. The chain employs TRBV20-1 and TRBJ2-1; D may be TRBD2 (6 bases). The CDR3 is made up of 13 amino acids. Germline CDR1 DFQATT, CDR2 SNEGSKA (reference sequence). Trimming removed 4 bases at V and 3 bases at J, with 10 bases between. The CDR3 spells CSAIGSGYNEQFF. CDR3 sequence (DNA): TGCAGTGCTATCGGGAGCGGCTACAATGAGCAGTTCTTC.

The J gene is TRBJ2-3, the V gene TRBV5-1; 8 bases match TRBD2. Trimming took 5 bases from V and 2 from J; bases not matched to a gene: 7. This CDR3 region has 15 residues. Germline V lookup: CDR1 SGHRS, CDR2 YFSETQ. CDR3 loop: CASRPPGLDTDTQYF. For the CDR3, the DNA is TGCGCCAGCAGACCACCGGGACTAGACACAGATACGCAGTATTTT.

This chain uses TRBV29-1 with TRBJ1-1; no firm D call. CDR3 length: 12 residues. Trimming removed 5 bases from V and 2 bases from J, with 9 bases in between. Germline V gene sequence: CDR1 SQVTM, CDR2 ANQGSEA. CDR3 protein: CSVSGLNTEAFF. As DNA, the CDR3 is TGCAGCGTTTCCGGGTTAAACACTGAAGCTTTCTTT. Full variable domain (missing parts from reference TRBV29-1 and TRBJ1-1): SAVISQKPSRDICQRGTSLTIQCQVDSQVTMMFWYRQQPGQSLTLIATANQGSEATYESGFVIDKFPISRPNLTFSTLTVSNMSPEDSSIYLCSVSGLNTEAFFGQGTRLTVV.

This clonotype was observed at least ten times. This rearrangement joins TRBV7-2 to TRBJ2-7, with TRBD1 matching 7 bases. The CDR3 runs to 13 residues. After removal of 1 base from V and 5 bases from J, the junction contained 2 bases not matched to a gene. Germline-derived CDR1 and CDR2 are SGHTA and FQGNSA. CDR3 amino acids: CASSLVTGDEQYF. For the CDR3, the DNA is TGTGCCAGCAGCTTAGTCACAGGGGACGAGCAGTACTTC.

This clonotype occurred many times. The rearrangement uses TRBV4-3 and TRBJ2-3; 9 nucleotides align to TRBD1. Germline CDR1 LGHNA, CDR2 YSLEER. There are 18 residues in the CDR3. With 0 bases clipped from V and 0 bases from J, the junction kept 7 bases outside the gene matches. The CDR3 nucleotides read TGCGCCAGCAGCCAAGATCCGACAGGGGGAGGGAGCACAGATACGCAGTATTTT. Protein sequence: CASSQDPTGGGSTDTQYF.

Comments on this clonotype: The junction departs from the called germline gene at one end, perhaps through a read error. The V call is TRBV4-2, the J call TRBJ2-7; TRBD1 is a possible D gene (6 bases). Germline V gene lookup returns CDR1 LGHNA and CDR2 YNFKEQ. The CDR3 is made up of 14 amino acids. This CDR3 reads CASSRKLEWTVSGF. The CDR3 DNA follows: TGTGCCAGCAGCCGCAAGCTGGAGTGGACAGTCAGCGGCTTC.

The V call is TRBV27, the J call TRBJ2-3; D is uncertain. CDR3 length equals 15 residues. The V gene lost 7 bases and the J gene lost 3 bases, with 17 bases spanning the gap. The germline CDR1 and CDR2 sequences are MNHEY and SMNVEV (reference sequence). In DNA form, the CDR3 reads TGTGCCAGCACCCGGGCTAGTCAAAGGACAGATACGCAGTATTTT. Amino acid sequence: CASTRASQRTDTQYF.